This is a list of T cell receptor beta chains from one sample in a study of Ad26.COV2.S vaccination and SARS-CoV-2 variants. TCRdb keeps only in-frame clones here, not all; method: immunoSEQ multiplex PCR. This sample has roughly 100,000 clones, with around three quarters found just once. The sequencing used peripheral blood, collected after recovery from COVID-19. These receptors were collected from a human donor who had recovered from COVID-19. The CDR3 runs from the conserved cysteine through the conserved F or W. The D gene is left open where the match is weak. Some rows have no size entry. The others give once, few or many, or a class for an expanded clone.

clone size	D gene	V gene	J gene	CDR3 protein	CDR3 DNA
-	TRBD2	TRBV7-3	TRBJ2-3	CASSLSGGAPDTQYF	TGTGCCAGCAGTCTAAGCGGGGGGGCCCCAGATACGCAGTATTTT
-	-	TRBV6-5	TRBJ2-7	CASKAVSSYEQYF	TGTGCCAGCAAGGCCGTAAGCTCCTACGAGCAGTACTTC
-	-	TRBV19	TRBJ2-3	CASSIAVSTDTQYF	TGTGCCAGTAGTATAGCGGTCAGCACAGATACGCAGTATTTT
few	-	TRBV12-5	TRBJ1-5	CASAPGGSVGYSNQPQHF	TGTGCTAGTGCCCCTGGGGGGAGCGTCGGTTATAGCAATCAGCCCCAGCATTTT
-	-	TRBV5-1	TRBJ1-3	CASSGNLDHGNTIYF	TGCGCCAGCAGCGGAAACTTGGACCACGGAAACACCATATATTTT
once	-	TRBV7-3	TRBJ1-2	CASSWYGYTF	TGTGCCAGCAGCTGGTATGGCTACACCTTC
-	TRBD1	TRBV20-1	TRBJ1-1	CSALGQVEAFF	TGCAGTGCCTTAGGACAGGTGGAAGCTTTCTTT
-	-	TRBV7-2	TRBJ1-2	CASSLRQEYGYTF	TGTGCCAGCAGCTTAAGACAGGAGTATGGCTACACCTTC
-	TRBD2	TRBV10-3	TRBJ2-3	CAISESTRASGGYTQYF	TGTGCCATCAGTGAGTCGACGAGGGCTAGCGGGGGGTATACGCAGTATTTT
-	-	TRBV6-1	TRBJ2-3	CASSDNWDGTDTQYF	TGTGCCAGCAGTGATAACTGGGACGGCACAGATACGCAGTATTTT
-	-	TRBV20-1	TRBJ1-1	CSASGDLNTEAFF	TGCAGTGCTAGTGGGGACTTGAACACTGAAGCTTTCTTT
once	TRBD1	TRBV6-5	TRBJ1-5	CASTRTGGVGQPQHF	TGTGCCAGCACAAGGACAGGGGGCGTGGGACAGCCCCAGCATTTT
-	-	TRBV11-1	TRBJ1-1	CASSSREMATEAFF	TGTGCCAGCAGCTCCAGGGAAATGGCCACTGAAGCTTTCTTT
-	-	TRBV6-5	TRBJ1-4	CASSQAGEKLFF	TGTGCCAGCAGCCAAGCTGGGGAAAAACTGTTTTTT
few	-	TRBV6-5	TRBJ1-1	CASRGAANTEAFF	TGTGCCAGCAGGGGGGCCGCGAACACTGAAGCTTTCTTT
-	TRBD1	TRBV9	TRBJ1-4	CASSLSIQGSEKLFF	TGTGCCAGCAGCCTGTCCATACAGGGGTCCGAAAAACTGTTTTTT
-	TRBD1	TRBV27	TRBJ1-6	CASSFGGQGNSPLHF	TGTGCCAGCAGTTTTGGGGGACAGGGGAATTCACCCCTCCACTTT
-	-	TRBV2	TRBJ2-3	CASSFTGRDTQYF	TGTGCCAGCAGCTTCACAGGGAGGGATACGCAGTATTTT
-	-	TRBV2	TRBJ1-6	CASSDGQFRVGAYNSPLHF	TGTGCCAGCAGTGACGGCCAATTTCGAGTGGGCGCCTATAATTCACCCCTCCACTTT
-	-	TRBV4-3	TRBJ1-1	CASSQDGRTTEAFF	TGCGCCAGCAGCCAAGATGGGCGGACCACTGAAGCTTTCTTT
-	-	TRBV2	TRBJ2-5	CASSKSIQETQYF	TGTGCCAGCAGCAAGAGCATCCAAGAGACCCAGTACTTC
-	TRBD1	TRBV7-2	TRBJ1-6	CASSVRTPIAGGEGSPLHF	TGTGCCAGCAGCGTAAGGACCCCGATAGCAGGGGGTGAGGGTTCACCCCTCCACTTT
few	-	TRBV10-3	TRBJ2-7	CAISEGGTVSYEQYF	TGTGCCATCAGTGAGGGAGGGACAGTCTCCTACGAGCAGTACTTC
-	-	TRBV9	TRBJ2-3	CASSVAGGADTQYF	TGTGCCAGCAGCGTAGCGGGGGGCGCAGATACGCAGTATTTT
-	TRBD1	TRBV3-1/TRBV3-2	TRBJ2-2	CASSQTGTGWIGELFF	TGTGCCAGCAGCCAGACCGGGACAGGGTGGATCGGGGAGCTGTTTTTT
-	TRBD1	TRBV5-1	TRBJ2-7	CASSLAGTGGEEQYF	TGCGCCAGCAGCTTAGCCGGGACAGGGGGCGAGGAGCAGTACTTC
few	-	TRBV6-6	TRBJ1-3	CASSYGERAGNTIYF	TGTGCCAGCAGTTACGGGGAGCGGGCCGGAAACACCATATATTTT
-	TRBD2	TRBV28	TRBJ2-1	CASSWGGRPHEQFF	TGTGCCAGCAGCTGGGGGGGAAGGCCGCATGAGCAGTTCTTC
-	-	TRBV5-1	TRBJ2-1	CASSPRQVGTNEQFF	TGCGCCAGCAGCCCAAGACAGGTGGGGACCAATGAGCAGTTCTTC
-	-	TRBV27	TRBJ1-2	CASSFSGMDGYTF	TGTGCCAGCAGTTTTTCGGGGATGGATGGCTACACCTTC
-	-	TRBV19	TRBJ1-5	CASSIMGSNFNQPQHF	TGTGCCAGTAGTATCATGGGCAGTAACTTCAATCAGCCCCAGCATTTT
-	-	TRBV6-6	TRBJ1-3	CASGQTGNTIYF	TGTGCCAGCGGACAAACGGGGAACACCATATATTTT
-	TRBD1	TRBV4-2	TRBJ1-4	CASSPGTGNEKLFF	TGTGCCAGCAGCCCTGGGACAGGGAATGAAAAACTGTTTTTT
-	TRBD1	TRBV30	TRBJ1-1	CAWIRDGQGTEAFF	TGTGCCTGGATACGTGATGGACAGGGGACTGAAGCTTTCTTT
-	-	TRBV4-2	TRBJ1-5	CASSQEMGGNQPQHF	TGTGCCAGCAGCCAAGAGATGGGCGGAAATCAGCCCCAGCATTTT
-	-	TRBV2	TRBJ2-7	CASSDPDGVGGGLSYEQYF	TGTGCCAGCAGTGACCCCGACGGTGTAGGCGGGGGCCTCTCCTACGAGCAGTACTTC
-	TRBD1	TRBV11-1	TRBJ2-1	CASSLSTGGGYNEQFF	TGTGCCAGCAGCTTATCTACAGGGGGCGGCTACAATGAGCAGTTCTTC
-	-	TRBV27	TRBJ2-2	CASSLSLNGELFF	TGTGCCAGCAGTTTGAGCCTCAACGGGGAGCTGTTTTTT
-	-	TRBV6-1	TRBJ1-2	CASSEAAGYTF	TGTGCCAGCAGTGAAGCCGCTGGCTACACCTTC
once	-	TRBV2	TRBJ1-2	CASRPDAGGGYTF	TGTGCCAGCCGTCCTGACGCCGGGGGCGGCTACACCTTC
-	-	TRBV2	TRBJ2-5	CASHRDQGETQYF	TGTGCCAGCCACCGGGACCAGGGGGAGACCCAGTACTTC
few	-	TRBV10-2	TRBJ2-1	CASSESPPDRQFF	TGCGCCAGCAGTGAGTCACCTCCAGATCGGCAGTTCTTC
-	TRBD1	TRBV29-1	TRBJ2-5	CSVGGNRGLQETQYF	TGCAGCGTTGGGGGGAACAGGGGGCTTCAAGAGACCCAGTACTTC
many	-	TRBV30	TRBJ2-7	CAWSRVREQYF	TGTGCCTGGAGCAGGGTTCGGGAGCAGTACTTC
-	-	TRBV19	TRBJ1-6	CASAQAPNSPLHF	TGTGCCAGCGCACAGGCCCCAAATTCACCCCTCCACTTT
-	-	TRBV6-2/TRBV6-3	TRBJ1-6	CASSWQDGSPLHF	TGTGCCAGCAGTTGGCAGGATGGATCACCCCTCCACTTT